This T cell receptor (beta chain) was sequenced during a study of cytomegalovirus exposure and HLA in healthy donors. General study points: Among the CMV-associated chains, a few were confirmed in vitro as specific for CMV antigens. Cytomegalovirus association was listed for 164 TCR beta chains.

While the first cohort had 500 to 700 subjects, the donors belonged to the separate validation cohort of about 130 subjects. As regards this clone: Its target is unknown.

Per the germline V gene, CDR1 is MNHEY and CDR2 is SMNVEV (reference sequence). CDR3 length equals 15 residues. With V trimmed by 8 bases and J by 6 bases, 5 bases remained unmatched. Repertoires were generated with immunoSEQ multiplex PCR, while TCRdb's copy carries only in-frame clones and drops some. The sample consists of about 150,000 clones, about 95% of them appearing once. The origin of this receptor is a man in his late teens or twenties in good health and CMV-seropositive. The J gene is TRBJ2-3, the V gene TRBV27, with TRBD2 matching over 16 bases. The sequencing input was PBMCs. For the CDR3, the DNA is TGTGCCAGCTTGGGACTAGCGGGAGGGAAGGATACGCAGTATTTT. Translated: CASLGLAGGKDTQYF.